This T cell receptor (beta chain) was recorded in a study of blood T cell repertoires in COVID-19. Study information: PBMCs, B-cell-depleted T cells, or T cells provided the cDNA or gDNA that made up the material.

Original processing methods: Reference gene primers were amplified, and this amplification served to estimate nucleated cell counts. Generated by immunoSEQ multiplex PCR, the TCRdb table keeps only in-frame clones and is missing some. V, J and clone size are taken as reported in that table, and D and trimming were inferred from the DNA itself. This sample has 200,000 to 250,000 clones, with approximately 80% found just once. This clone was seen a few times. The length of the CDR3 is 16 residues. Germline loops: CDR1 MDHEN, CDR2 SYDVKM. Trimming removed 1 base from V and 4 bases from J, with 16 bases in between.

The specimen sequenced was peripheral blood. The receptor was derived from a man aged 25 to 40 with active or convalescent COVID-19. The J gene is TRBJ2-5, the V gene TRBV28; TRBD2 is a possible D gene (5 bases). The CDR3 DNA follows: TGTGCCAGCAGTTTATTTCGGTCAGGTGAGGGAGAGACCCAGTACTTC. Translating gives CASSLFRSGEGETQYF.